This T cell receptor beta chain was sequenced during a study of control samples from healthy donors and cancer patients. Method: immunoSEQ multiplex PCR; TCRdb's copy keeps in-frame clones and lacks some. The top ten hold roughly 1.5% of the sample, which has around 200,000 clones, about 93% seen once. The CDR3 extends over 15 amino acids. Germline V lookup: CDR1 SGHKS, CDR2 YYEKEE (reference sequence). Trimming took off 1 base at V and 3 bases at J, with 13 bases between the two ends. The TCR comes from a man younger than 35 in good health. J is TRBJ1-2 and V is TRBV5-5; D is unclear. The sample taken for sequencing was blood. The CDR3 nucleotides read TGTGCCAGCAGCTTGAAAGGTACAGAGCACTATGGCTACACCTTC. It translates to CASSLKGTEHYGYTF.